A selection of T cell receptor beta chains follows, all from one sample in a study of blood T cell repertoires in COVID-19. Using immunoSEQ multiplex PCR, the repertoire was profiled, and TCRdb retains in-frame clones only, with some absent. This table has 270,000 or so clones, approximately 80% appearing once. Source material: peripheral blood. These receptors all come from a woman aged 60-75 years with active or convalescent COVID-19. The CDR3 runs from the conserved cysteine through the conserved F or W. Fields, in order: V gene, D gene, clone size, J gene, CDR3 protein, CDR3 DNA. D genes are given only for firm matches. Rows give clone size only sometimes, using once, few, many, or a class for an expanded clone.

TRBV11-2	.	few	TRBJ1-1	CASSLVTGGTLNTEAFF	TGTGCCAGCAGCCTCGTAACGGGGGGGACCCTGAACACTGAAGCTTTCTTT
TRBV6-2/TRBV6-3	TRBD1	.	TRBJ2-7	CASSYFPQGAANEQYF	TGTGCCAGCAGTTACTTTCCACAGGGGGCGGCTAACGAGCAGTACTTC
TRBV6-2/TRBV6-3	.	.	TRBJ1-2	CASSYDGFLHGYTF	TGTGCCAGCAGTTATGACGGGTTTCTTCATGGCTACACCTTC
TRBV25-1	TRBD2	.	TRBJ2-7	CAAGDSYEQYF	TGTGCAGCGGGAGACTCCTACGAGCAGTACTTC
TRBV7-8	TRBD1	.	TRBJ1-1	CASSFHLTGGDFRVNSNTEAFF	TGTGCCAGCAGCTTCCACCTGACAGGGGGCGATTTTAGGGTGAATTCAAACACTGAAGCTTTCTTT
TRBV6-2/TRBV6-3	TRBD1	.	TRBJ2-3	CASSYSRDRGFTDTQYF	TGTGCCAGCAGTTACTCGAGGGACAGGGGTTTCACAGATACGCAGTATTTT
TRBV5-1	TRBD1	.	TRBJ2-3	CASSLSGGGGTDTQYF	TGCGCCAGCAGCTTATCAGGGGGCGGGGGCACAGATACGCAGTATTTT
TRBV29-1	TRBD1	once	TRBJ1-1	CSAGRQGAAYTEAFF	TGCAGCGCAGGGAGACAGGGGGCGGCGTATACTGAAGCTTTCTTT
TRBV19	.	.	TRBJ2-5	CASSIGADRFQETQYF	TGTGCCAGTAGTATCGGTGCCGACAGGTTCCAAGAGACCCAGTACTTC
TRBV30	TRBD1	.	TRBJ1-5	CAWGQGSNQPQHF	TGTGCCTGGGGACAGGGAAGCAATCAGCCCCAGCATTTT
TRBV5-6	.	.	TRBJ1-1	CASSLATGLTEAFF	TGTGCCAGCAGCTTGGCCACAGGGCTCACTGAAGCTTTCTTT
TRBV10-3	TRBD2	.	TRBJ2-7	CASPTSGGVPPSYEQYF	TGTGCCAGCCCGACTAGCGGGGGTGTTCCACCTTCCTACGAGCAGTACTTC
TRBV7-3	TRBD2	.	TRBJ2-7	CASSELAGGSYEQYF	TGTGCCAGCAGCGAACTAGCGGGGGGCTCCTACGAGCAGTACTTC
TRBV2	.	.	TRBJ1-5	CASTARDFHSNQPQHF	TGTGCCAGCACTGCCAGGGATTTCCATAGCAATCAGCCCCAGCATTTT
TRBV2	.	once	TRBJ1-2	CASSEDLGTMIDGYTF	TGTGCCAGCAGTGAAGATTTAGGGACTATGATTGATGGCTACACCTTC
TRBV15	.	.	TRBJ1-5	CATSRGGRGNQPQHF	TGTGCCACCAGCAGAGGGGGCAGGGGTAATCAGCCCCAGCATTTT
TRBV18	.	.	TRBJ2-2	CASRKGQNTGELFF	TGTGCCAGCCGTAAAGGACAGAACACCGGGGAGCTGTTTTTT
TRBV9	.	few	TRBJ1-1	CASSHREYTEAFF	TGTGCCAGCAGCCACAGGGAGTACACTGAAGCTTTCTTT
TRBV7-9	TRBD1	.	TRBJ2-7	CASRLLTGTGGYEQYF	TGTGCCAGCAGGTTACTAACCGGGACAGGGGGGTACGAGCAGTACTTC
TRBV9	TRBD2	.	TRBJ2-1	CASSVGVAGGQEQFF	TGTGCCAGCAGCGTAGGGGTAGCGGGGGGGCAGGAGCAGTTCTTC
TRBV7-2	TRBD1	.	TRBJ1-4	CASSAGQVATNEKLFF	TGTGCCAGCAGCGCTGGACAGGTGGCAACTAATGAAAAACTGTTTTTT
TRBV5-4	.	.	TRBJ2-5	CASSLGVGAFQETQYF	TGTGCCAGCAGCTTGGGGGTAGGAGCCTTCCAAGAGACCCAGTACTTC
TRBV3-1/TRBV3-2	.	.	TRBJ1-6	CASSRSPGDSPLHF	TGTGCCAGCAGCCGCTCCCCGGGAGATTCACCCCTCCACTTT
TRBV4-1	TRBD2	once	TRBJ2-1	CASSRGGAGANEQFF	TGCGCCAGCAGCCGGGGAGGAGCGGGGGCTAATGAGCAGTTCTTC
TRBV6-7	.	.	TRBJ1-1	CASSYEPRGSEAFF	TGTGCCAGCAGTTACGAGCCTAGGGGCTCTGAAGCTTTCTTT
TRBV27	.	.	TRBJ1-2	CASTGGQNYGYTF	TGTGCCAGCACGGGTGGACAGAACTATGGCTACACCTTC
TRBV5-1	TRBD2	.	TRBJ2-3	CASSSAFGSGGSTDTQYF	TGCGCCAGCAGCTCGGCGTTCGGTAGCGGGGGGAGCACAGATACGCAGTATTTT
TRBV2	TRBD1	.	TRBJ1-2	CASSFYDRGNDYGYTF	TGTGCCAGCAGCTTTTACGACAGGGGGAACGACTATGGCTACACCTTC
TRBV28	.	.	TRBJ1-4	CASSTPGLYEKLFF	TGTGCCAGCAGCACCCCAGGTTTATATGAAAAACTGTTTTTT
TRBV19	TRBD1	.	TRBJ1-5	CASTNGGRDRGLRQPQHF	TGTGCCAGTACCAATGGGGGACGGGACAGGGGGCTGAGACAGCCCCAGCATTTT
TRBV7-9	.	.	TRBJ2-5	CASSGAGLRETQYF	TGTGCCAGCAGCGGAGCGGGCCTTCGAGAGACCCAGTACTTC
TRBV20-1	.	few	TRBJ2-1	CSALASNEQFF	TGCAGCGCCTTGGCCTCAAATGAGCAGTTCTTC
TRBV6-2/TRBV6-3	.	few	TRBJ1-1	CASSSRWTVNTEAFF	TGTGCCAGCAGTAGCCGGTGGACAGTTAACACTGAAGCTTTCTTT
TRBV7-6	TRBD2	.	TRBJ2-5	CASIPGTSGDPLQETQYF	TGTGCCAGCATACCCGGGACTAGCGGGGACCCACTCCAAGAGACCCAGTACTTC
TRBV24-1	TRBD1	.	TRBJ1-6	CATRDRVDSPLHF	TGTGCCACCAGGGACAGGGTTGATTCACCCCTCCACTTT
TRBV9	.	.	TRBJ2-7	CASSVAGVGEQYF	TGTGCCAGCAGCGTAGCAGGGGTCGGCGAGCAGTACTTC
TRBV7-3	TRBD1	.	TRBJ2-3	CASSLALGTGKSDTQYF	TGTGCCAGCAGCTTAGCACTTGGGACAGGGAAGTCAGATACGCAGTATTTT
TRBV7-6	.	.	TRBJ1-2	CASSLAMRSDYGYTF	TGTGCCAGCAGCTTAGCCATGCGGTCTGACTATGGCTACACCTTC
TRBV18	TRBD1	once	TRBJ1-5	CASSSGTGRNQPQHF	TGTGCCAGCTCATCAGGGACAGGGCGCAATCAGCCCCAGCATTTT
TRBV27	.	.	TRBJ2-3	CASSLGGGGTDTQYF	TGTGCCAGCAGTTTGGGGGGAGGGGGAACAGATACGCAGTATTTT
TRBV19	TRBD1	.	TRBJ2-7	CASSTDRVPLYEQYF	TGTGCCAGTAGTACGGACAGGGTTCCCCTATACGAGCAGTACTTC
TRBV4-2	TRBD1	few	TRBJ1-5	CASSQGLTGLSQPQHF	TGTGCCAGCAGCCAAGGGTTGACAGGGCTCAGTCAGCCCCAGCATTTT
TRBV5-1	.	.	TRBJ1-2	CASSSGDGDGYTF	TGCGCCAGCAGCTCGGGGGACGGAGACGGCTACACCTTC
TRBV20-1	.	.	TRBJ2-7	CSARLAYEQYF	TGCAGTGCCAGACTCGCCTACGAGCAGTACTTC
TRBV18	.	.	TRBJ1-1	CASSPGRPGESEAFF	TGTGCCAGCTCACCGGGGAGACCAGGGGAGTCTGAAGCTTTCTTT
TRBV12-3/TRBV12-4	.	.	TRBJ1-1	CASSSVQWQAFF	TGTGCCAGCAGTTCTGTACAGTGGCAAGCTTTCTTT
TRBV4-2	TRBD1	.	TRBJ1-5	CASSQRLEGGFNQPQHF	TGTGCCAGCAGCCAAAGGCTCGAAGGGGGCTTTAATCAGCCCCAGCATTTT
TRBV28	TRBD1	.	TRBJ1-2	CASSFSTGSDYRGGYTF	TGTGCCAGCAGTTTCTCGACAGGGAGCGACTATAGAGGTGGCTACACCTTC
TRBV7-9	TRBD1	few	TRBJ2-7	CASSLSTYRGKDDEQYF	TGTGCCAGCAGCTTAAGCACGTACAGGGGGAAGGACGACGAGCAGTACTTC
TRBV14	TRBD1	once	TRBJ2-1	CASTQRQGYNEQFF	TGTGCCAGCACGCAGAGACAGGGCTACAATGAGCAGTTCTTC
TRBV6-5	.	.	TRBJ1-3	CASTGSGNTIYF	TGTGCCAGTACAGGCTCTGGAAACACCATATATTTT
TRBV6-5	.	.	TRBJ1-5	CASSYEVGVQPQHF	TGTGCCAGCAGTTACGAGGTTGGAGTCCAGCCCCAGCATTTT
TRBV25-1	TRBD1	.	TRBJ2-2	CASSVLRDSSTGELFF	TGTGCCAGCAGTGTCCTTCGGGACAGTTCCACCGGGGAGCTGTTTTTT
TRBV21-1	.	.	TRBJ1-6	CASQKSGTGFAYNSPLHF	TGTGCCAGCCAAAAAAGTGGGACAGGGTTCGCCTATAATTCACCCCTCCACTTT
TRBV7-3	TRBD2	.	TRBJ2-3	CASSLRLAGVSDTQYF	TGTGCCAGCAGCTTAAGGCTAGCGGGGGTTTCAGATACGCAGTATTTT
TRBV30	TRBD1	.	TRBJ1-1	CAWLGQPNTEAFF	TGTGCCTGGTTGGGACAGCCGAACACTGAAGCTTTCTTT
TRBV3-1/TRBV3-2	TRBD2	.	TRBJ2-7	CASSQDRLAGPKSSYEQYF	TGTGCCAGCAGCCAAGATAGACTAGCGGGGCCGAAGAGCTCCTACGAGCAGTACTTC
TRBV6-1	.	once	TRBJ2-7	CASSDKGQGFPYEQYF	TGTGCCAGCAGTGACAAGGGTCAGGGGTTCCCCTACGAGCAGTACTTC
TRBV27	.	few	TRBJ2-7	CASSQVGEQYF	TGTGCCAGCAGTCAGGTAGGCGAGCAGTACTTC
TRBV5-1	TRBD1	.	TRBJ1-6	CASREDRGIPLHF	TGCGCCAGCAGGGAGGACAGGGGTATTCCCCTCCACTTT